One and the same sample provided the 12 T cell receptor beta chains below, sequenced in a study of patients and donors after allogeneic stem cell transplantation (dated by TCRdb to about 2020). Library construction relied on RT-PCR. The run used a NextSeq 550. TCRdb passed the public sequencing reads through fastp at Q25 and MiXCR, retaining productive beta sequences. Here each entry gathers all rows of one CDR3 protein and keeps the most common genes and DNA. The sample table contains 25,000 to 30,000 distinct CDR3 sequences; only one count was recorded for over 7% of them. Approximately 48% of the sample is in the top ten clones. Sample: blood, either unsorted or a sorted T cell fraction (not recorded which). The receptors were gathered from a human donor who was either an allogeneic HSCT recipient or a stem cell or donor lymphocyte infusion donor (not recorded which). It is not recorded whose cells these are; they may come from a transplant donor.

This clonotype was picked up many times. The chain combines TRBV15 with TRBJ1-5; D possibly corresponds to TRBD1 (5 bases). V was cut by 0 bases and J by 3 bases, with 9 bases left in between. The CDR3 covers 15 residues. The germline gives CDR1 LNHNV, CDR2 YYDKDF (reference sequence). The CDR3 reads CATSRDTGYNQPQHF. CDR3 in DNA: TGTGCCACCAGCAGAGATACAGGTTACAATCAGCCCCAGCATTTT.

This clonotype was counted at least ten times. The V call is TRBV28, the J call TRBJ2-7, with unresolved D. Trimming took 6 bases from V and 6 from J, leaving 3 bases between them. CDR1 and CDR2 from the germline V gene are MDHEN and SYDVKM. This CDR3 comprises 9 residues. The CDR3 DNA is TGTGCCAGCAGGGCCGAGCAGTACTTC. Protein sequence: CASRAEQYF.

This clonotype came up many times. The chain joins TRBV3-1 to TRBJ1-2; 12 bases are a match to TRBD1. The junction had 12 bases not matched to a gene; V was cut back by 6 bases and J by 13 bases. The CDR3 sequence is 14 residues long. Germline V gene sequence: CDR1 LGHDT, CDR2 YNNKEL (reference sequence). The CDR3 coding sequence is TGTGCCAGCAGTGTTGGGACAGGGGGCCCAGAGAGCACCTTC. Its protein product is CASSVGTGGPESTF.

This clonotype was seen a few times. V and J are TRBV7-9 and TRBJ2-1, with TRBD1 matching over 7 bases. The V segment lost 5 bases and the J segment 1 base; nucleotides outside the gene matches: 5. CDR3 length: 15 amino acids. CDR1 and CDR2 (germline): SEHNR, FQNEAQ (reference sequence). CDR3 amino acids: CASSPRDRSYNEQFF. DNA of the CDR3: TGTGCCAGCAGCCCCCGGGACAGATCCTACAATGAGCAGTTCTTC.

The table lists this clonotype with many counts. This chain uses TRBV19 with TRBJ1-1, with 7 nucleotides matching TRBD1. J gave up 1 base and V 5 bases, and 10 bases lay outside the gene matches. The CDR3 length is 16 residues. Germline V CDR1 and CDR2: LNHDA, SQIVND (reference sequence). In DNA form, the CDR3 reads TGTGCCAGTAGTCAACCAGCGGGACAGCCGAACACTGAAGCTTTCTTT. Amino acids: CASSQPAGQPNTEAFF. Variable domain in full (rest from reference TRBV19 and TRBJ1-1): DGGITQSPKYLFRKEGQNVTLSCEQNLNHDAMYWYRQDPGQGLRLIYYSQIVNDFQKGDIAEGYSVSREKKESFPLTVTSAQKNPTAFYLCASSQPAGQPNTEAFFGQGTRLTVV.

This clonotype has ten or more counts. This chain uses TRBV7-9 with TRBJ2-5; TRBD1 or TRBD2 may be the D gene (5 bases each). V was cut by 5 bases and J by 1 base, with 14 bases left in between. The CDR3 extends over 15 amino acids. From germline, CDR1 is SEHNR and CDR2 FQNEAQ (reference sequence). CDR3 residues: CASSPGTIAQETQYF. The CDR3 region has the DNA TGTGCCAGCAGCCCCGGGACCATAGCCCAAGAGACCCAGTACTTC.

This clonotype was counted only a few times. V is TRBV7-2 and J is TRBJ1-4; D is perhaps TRBD1 (5 bases). The germline CDR1 and CDR2 sequences are SGHTA and FQGNSA. V lost 2 bases and J 6 bases, leaving 13 bases between the germline ends. The CDR3 is made up of 15 amino acids. This CDR3 is CASSLWGPGYEKLFF. For the CDR3, the DNA is TGTGCCAGCAGCTTATGGGGCCCGGGGTATGAAAAACTGTTTTTT.

This clonotype showed up many times. V and J are TRBV12-3 or TRBV12-4 and TRBJ2-3, with TRBD2 matching over 11 bases. V shed 6 bases, J shed 5 bases, and the junction held 7 bases outside the gene matches. The CDR3 length is 15 residues. In nucleotides, the CDR3 is TGTGCCAGCAGATCCCTAGCGGGGGGTGGAGATACGCAGTATTTT. Protein sequence: CASRSLAGGGDTQYF.

The V call is TRBV5-3, the J call TRBJ2-4; 10 bases are a match to TRBD1. TRBV5-3 carries the ORF label, with uncertain function. CDR3 size: 17 residues. V was pared by 3 bases and J by 0 bases, with 6 bases of the junction left unmatched. The CDR3 protein is CARSCYGTGVAKNIQYF. The CDR3 DNA follows: TGTGCCAGAAGCTGCTACGGGACAGGGGTAGCCAAAAACATTCAGTACTTC.

This clonotype qualifies as medium-sized. V usage is TRBV7-9 and J usage is TRBJ1-1; TRBD1 is a possible D gene (6 bases). Germline-derived CDR1 and CDR2 are SEHNR and FQNEAQ (reference sequence). V was trimmed by 5 bases and J by 1 base, leaving 8 bases between them. The CDR3 has 13 residues. Here the CDR3 reads CASSQGWNTEAFF. The CDR3 nucleotides are TGTGCCAGCAGCCAGGGGTGGAACACTGAAGCTTTCTTT.

This clonotype appeared many times. V is TRBV20-1 and J is TRBJ2-3, with 7 bases matching TRBD2. This CDR3 is built from 16 residues. Germline CDR1 DFQATT, CDR2 SNEGSKA (reference sequence). V dropped 0 bases and J dropped 3; count of bases not matched to a gene: 9. The CDR3 DNA sequence: TGCAGTGCTAGAGATCTTGGAGAAGCGGGGACAGATACGCAGTATTTT. Its translation: CSARDLGEAGTDTQYF.

This chain uses TRBV14 with TRBJ2-3, with 12 bases identical to TRBD2. Per germline, CDR1 SGHDN and CDR2 FVKESK. This CDR3 is built from 15 residues. Trimming at V came to 4 bases and at J to 4 bases, leaving 3 bases not matched to a gene. For the CDR3, the DNA is TGTGCCAGCAGCCGACTAGCGGGAGCTGCAGATACGCAGTATTTT. Its protein is CASSRLAGAADTQYF.